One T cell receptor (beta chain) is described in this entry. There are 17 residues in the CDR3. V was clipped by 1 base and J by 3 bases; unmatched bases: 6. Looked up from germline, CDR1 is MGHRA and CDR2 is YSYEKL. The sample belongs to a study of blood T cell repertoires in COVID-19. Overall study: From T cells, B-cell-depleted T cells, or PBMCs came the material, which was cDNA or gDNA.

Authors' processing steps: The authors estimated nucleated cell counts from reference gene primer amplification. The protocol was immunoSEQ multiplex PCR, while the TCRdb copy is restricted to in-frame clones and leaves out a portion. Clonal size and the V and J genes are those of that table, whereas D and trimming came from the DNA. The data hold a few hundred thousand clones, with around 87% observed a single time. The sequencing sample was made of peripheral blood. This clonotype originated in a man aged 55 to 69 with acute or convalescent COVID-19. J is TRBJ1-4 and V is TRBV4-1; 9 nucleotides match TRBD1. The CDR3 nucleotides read TGCGCCAGCAGCCAAGGGACAGGGGCCTTTGCTAATGAAAAACTGTTTTTT. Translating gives CASSQGTGAFANEKLFF.